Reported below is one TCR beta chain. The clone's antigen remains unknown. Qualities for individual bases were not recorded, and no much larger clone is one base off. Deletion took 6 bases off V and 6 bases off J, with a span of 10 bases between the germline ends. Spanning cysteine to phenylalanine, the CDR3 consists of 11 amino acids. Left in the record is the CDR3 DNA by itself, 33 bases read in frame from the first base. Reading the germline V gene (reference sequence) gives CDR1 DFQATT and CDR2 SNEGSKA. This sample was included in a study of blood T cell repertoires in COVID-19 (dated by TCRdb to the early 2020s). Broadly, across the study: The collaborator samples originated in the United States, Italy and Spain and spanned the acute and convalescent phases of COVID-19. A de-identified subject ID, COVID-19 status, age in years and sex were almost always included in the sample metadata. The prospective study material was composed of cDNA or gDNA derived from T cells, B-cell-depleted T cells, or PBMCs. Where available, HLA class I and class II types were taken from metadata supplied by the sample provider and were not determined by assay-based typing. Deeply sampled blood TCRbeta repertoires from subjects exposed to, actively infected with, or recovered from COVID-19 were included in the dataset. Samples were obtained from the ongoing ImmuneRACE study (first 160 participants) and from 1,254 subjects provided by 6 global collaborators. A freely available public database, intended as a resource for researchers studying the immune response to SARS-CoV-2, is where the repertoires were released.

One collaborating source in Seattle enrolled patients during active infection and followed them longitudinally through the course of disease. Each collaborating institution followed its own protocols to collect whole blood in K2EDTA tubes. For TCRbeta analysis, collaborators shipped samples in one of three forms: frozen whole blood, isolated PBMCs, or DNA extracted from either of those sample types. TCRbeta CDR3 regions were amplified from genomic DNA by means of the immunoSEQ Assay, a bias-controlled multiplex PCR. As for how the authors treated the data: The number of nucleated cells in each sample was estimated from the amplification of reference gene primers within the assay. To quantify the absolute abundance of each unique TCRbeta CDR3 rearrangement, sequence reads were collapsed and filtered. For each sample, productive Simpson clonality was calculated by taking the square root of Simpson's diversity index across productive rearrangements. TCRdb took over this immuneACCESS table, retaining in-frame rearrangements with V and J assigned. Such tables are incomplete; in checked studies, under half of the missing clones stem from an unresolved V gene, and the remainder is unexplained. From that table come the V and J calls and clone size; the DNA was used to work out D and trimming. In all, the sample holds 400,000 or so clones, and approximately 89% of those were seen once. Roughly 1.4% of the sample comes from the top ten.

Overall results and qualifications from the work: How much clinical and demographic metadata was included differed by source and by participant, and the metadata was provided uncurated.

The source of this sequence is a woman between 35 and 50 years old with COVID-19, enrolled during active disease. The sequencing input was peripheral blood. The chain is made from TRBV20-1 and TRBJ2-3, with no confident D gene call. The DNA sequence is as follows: TGCAGTGCAAGGCGGTCGGATACGCAGTATTTT. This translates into CSARRSDTQYF.